These T cell receptor beta chains were read from a single sample in a study of T cell changes during pregnancy in multiple sclerosis. The data were produced by immunoSEQ multiplex PCR, yet TCRdb's version contains in-frame clones alone and is incomplete. Altogether roughly 18,000 clones are present, over 70% being singletons, with the ten largest covering 4.5% to 6.5%. Sequencing used CD8+ T cells from peripheral blood mononuclear cells, obtained after pregnancy. These receptors were obtained from a female donor in good health, enrolled as a control in a pregnancy study. The CDR3 runs from the conserved cysteine through the conserved F or W. A D gene is named only where the DNA matches it firmly. The size entry is marked missing in some rows and otherwise reads once, few, many or a size class.

clone_size,j_call,v_call,d_call,cdr3_nt,cdr3_aa
.,TRBJ1-1,TRBV7-9,.,TGTGCCAGCAGCTTAGCATCCGGTTGGAACACTGAAGCTTTCTTT,CASSLASGWNTEAFF
.,TRBJ1-5,TRBV6-1,.,TGTGCCAGCAGGGAACAGGGTATGAGCAATCAGCCCCAGCATTTT,CASREQGMSNQPQHF
.,TRBJ2-2,TRBV5-6,TRBD1,TGTGCCAGCAGCGGGGGACAGGACCCACGTCCCGGGGAGCTGTTTTTT,CASSGGQDPRPGELFF
.,TRBJ2-7,TRBV27,TRBD1,TGTGCCAGCAGTTTCCAGGGGGCCTACGAGCAGTACTTC,CASSFQGAYEQYF
.,TRBJ1-2,TRBV4-3,.,TGCGCCAGCAGCCAATTTCGGGGGGCAGGCCATGGCTACACCTTC,CASSQFRGAGHGYTF
.,TRBJ2-1,TRBV6-4,TRBD2,TGTGCCAGCAGTGTTGGTAGCGGGGGTTACAATGAGCAGTTCTTC,CASSVGSGGYNEQFF
.,TRBJ1-4,TRBV4-1,TRBD1,TGCGCCAGCAGCCCCCGGGACAGGGATAAACTGTTTTTT,CASSPRDRDKLFF
.,TRBJ2-1,TRBV7-2,TRBD1,TGTGCCAGCAGCTTAGAGGTCTTGGGCAGGGGGCCCGCTGAGCAGTTCTTC,CASSLEVLGRGPAEQFF
large,TRBJ1-2,TRBV12-5,TRBD1,TGTGCTAGTGGCCCGGACAGGGACGGCTACACCTTC,CASGPDRDGYTF
once,TRBJ2-7,TRBV5-1,TRBD1,TGCGCCAGCAGCTCCAATACAGGGGGGAACCCCTACGAGCAGTACTTC,CASSSNTGGNPYEQYF
.,TRBJ1-5,TRBV28,.,TGTGCCAGCACTTCCAATGGGCCTAGCCTTAATCAGCCCCAGCATTTT,CASTSNGPSLNQPQHF
.,TRBJ2-1,TRBV4-1,.,TGCGCCAGCAGCCAAGATGGTAGGAGCTCCTACAATGAGCAGTTCTTC,CASSQDGRSSYNEQFF
.,TRBJ1-2,TRBV7-9,TRBD1,TGTGCCAGCACCCAGGGGGCGGATGGCTATGGCTACACCTTC,CASTQGADGYGYTF
.,TRBJ2-5,TRBV4-3,TRBD2,TGCGCCAGCAGCCAAGAATGGGCTAGCGGGGGGCATGAGACCCAGTACTTC,CASSQEWASGGHETQYF
.,TRBJ2-1,TRBV5-1,TRBD2,TGCGCCAGCAGCTTGGAAGTGCGGGGGGCCAGTGAGCAGTTCTTC,CASSLEVRGASEQFF
.,TRBJ2-1,TRBV2,TRBD1,TGTGCCACCTCCGGGACAGAGTCCAATGAGCAGTTCTTC,CATSGTESNEQFF
.,TRBJ1-2,TRBV5-1,TRBD1,TGCGCCAGCAGCTTGGACGGGACAGGGGTTAGGGATGGCTACACCTTC,CASSLDGTGVRDGYTF
.,TRBJ2-1,TRBV27,TRBD1,TGTGCCAGCAGTCTACAGGGGGCGCAGAATGAGCAGTTCTTC,CASSLQGAQNEQFF
.,TRBJ2-7,TRBV2,.,TGTGCCAGCATCCCGACAGGAGTCTACGAGCAGTACTTC,CASIPTGVYEQYF
.,TRBJ2-1,TRBV19,TRBD1,TGTGCCAGTAGTATGGTCCAGGGGGCCTACAATGAGCAGTTCTTC,CASSMVQGAYNEQFF
.,TRBJ1-2,TRBV14,.,TGTGCCAGCAGCCAAGATCCGGCGGGATACTATGGCTACACCTTC,CASSQDPAGYYGYTF
.,TRBJ2-7,TRBV5-4,TRBD1,TGTGCCAGCAGCACTGACAGGGAAGGACAGTACTTC,CASSTDREGQYF
.,TRBJ1-1,TRBV7-9,TRBD1,TGTGCCAGCAGCTCCTCCGGGACAGGGAACACTGAAGCTTTCTTT,CASSSSGTGNTEAFF
.,TRBJ1-1,TRBV27,TRBD1,TGTGCCAGCAGCACAGGGGGCACTGAAGCTTTCTTT,CASSTGGTEAFF
.,TRBJ2-7,TRBV6-5,TRBD1,TGTGCCAGCAGTCACGGGACAGGGCAGCCTCTCGAGCAGTACTTC,CASSHGTGQPLEQYF
.,TRBJ1-6,TRBV7-3,.,TGTGCCAGCAGCTTAGGGGACAATAATTCACCCCTCCACTTT,CASSLGDNNSPLHF
few,TRBJ2-2,TRBV25-1,TRBD2,TGTGCCAGCAGTGGGACTAGCGACACCGGGGAGCTGTTTTTT,CASSGTSDTGELFF
.,TRBJ1-2,TRBV27,.,TGTGCCAGTATGCCCCGGGGGGGGGCGTACCTTTATGGCTACACCTTC,CASMPRGGAYLYGYTF
once,TRBJ1-5,TRBV27,.,TGTGCCAGCAGTACCTTTCCGGGCGGGATTGGCAATCAGCCCCAGCATTTT,CASSTFPGGIGNQPQHF
.,TRBJ1-6,TRBV15,.,TGTGCCACCAGCAGAGATCAACAGGCGCCACCCCTCCACTTT,CATSRDQQAPPLHF
.,TRBJ1-2,TRBV11-2,TRBD1,TGTGCCAGCAGCTTCGGGACAGGGAACGACTATGGCTACACCTTC,CASSFGTGNDYGYTF
.,TRBJ1-2,TRBV5-6,TRBD1,TGTGCCAGCAGCAGTGCAGGGGGACACTATGGCTACACCTTC,CASSSAGGHYGYTF
.,TRBJ2-7,TRBV9,TRBD2,TGTGCCAGCAGCGTCGATAGCGGGGGGGCCTACGAGCAGTACTTC,CASSVDSGGAYEQYF
.,TRBJ1-5,TRBV15,.,TGTGCCACCAGCATCAGTCATAGCAATCAGCCCCAGCATTTT,CATSISHSNQPQHF
.,TRBJ1-1,TRBV11-2,TRBD1,TGTGCCAGCAGCTTAGTCAGGGGGCAGATTGACACTGAAGCTTTCTTT,CASSLVRGQIDTEAFF
medium-sized,TRBJ2-7,TRBV7-2,.,TGTGCCAGCAGCCCGTACATCAGTAGTTCGGGCGAGCAGTACTTC,CASSPYISSSGEQYF
.,TRBJ2-2,TRBV6-5,.,TGTGCCAGCAGCCTAACCGGGGAGCTGTTTTTT,CASSLTGELFF
.,TRBJ2-5,TRBV7-9,TRBD1,TGTGCCAGCAGCCCGGACAGGGGGCGGGAGGAGACCCAGTACTTC,CASSPDRGREETQYF
.,TRBJ2-4,TRBV5-6,.,TGTGCCAGCAGCTTGGGGGAGGACCGGATTAAAAACATTCAGTACTTC,CASSLGEDRIKNIQYF
.,TRBJ2-7,TRBV7-2,TRBD2,TGTGCCAGCAGCTTACTCGGGACTAGCGGGTCTTACGAGCAGTACTTC,CASSLLGTSGSYEQYF
.,TRBJ2-1,TRBV19,TRBD2,TGTGCCAGTTGTGCGGGGGGGCCAGGGATTTACAATGAGCAGTTCTTC,CASCAGGPGIYNEQFF
.,TRBJ2-1,TRBV11-3,TRBD2,TGTGCCAGCAGCCTCAGCGGGGGGGCCTACAATGAGCAGTTCTTC,CASSLSGGAYNEQFF
.,TRBJ2-2,TRBV6-4,TRBD1,TGTGCCAGCAGTGACTCGAGACAGGGGAACACCGGGGAGCTGTTTTTT,CASSDSRQGNTGELFF
.,TRBJ1-3,TRBV9,.,TGTGCCAGCAGCGTAGTAGGAGTCTCTGGAAACACCATATATTTT,CASSVVGVSGNTIYF
.,TRBJ2-5,TRBV5-6,.,TGTGCCAGCAGCCAGGGGTTATCCCAGTACTTC,CASSQGLSQYF